This record concerns one T cell receptor beta chain sequence. Only in-frame clones appear in the TCRdb table, and some are missing; sequencing was by immunoSEQ multiplex PCR. The table shows approximately 260,000 clones, with about 86% occurring only once. This specimen belongs to a study of Tregs in tolerant kidney transplant recipients. In germline, CDR1 is SGHTA, CDR2 FQGNSA. After removal of 5 bases from V and 4 bases from J, the junction contained 14 bases not matched to a gene. The CDR3 extends over 17 amino acids. Unstimulated Tregs (CD4+CD25+CD127-) and CD4+CD25- non-Tregs were sorted from PBMCs.

Source material: CD4+ T cells from blood. The receptor's source is a human donor in good health. This rearrangement joins TRBV7-2 to TRBJ2-3; TRBD2 matches at 8 bases. The CDR3 is CASSRGGIAGRADTQYF. The CDR3, as DNA: TGTGCCAGCAGCCGCGGCGGGATAGCGGGAAGAGCAGATACGCAGTATTTT.